This entry concerns a single T cell receptor beta chain. This specimen comes from a study of shared clonotypes between healthy human individuals. Study-level background: The study enrolled a couple of women and a few men aged 18 to 49.

Trimming removed 6 bases from V and 1 base from J; junction bases left unmatched: 9. The length of the CDR3 is 16 residues. Per germline, CDR1 SNHLY and CDR2 FYNNEI. The investigators split CD4+ cells into a CD45RA+ naive subset and a CD45RA-negative memory subset. A deep-level run was used for the assay. Measured with immunoSEQ multiplex PCR; TCRdb has only the in-frame clones, and not every one. The table includes about 990,000 clones, 75% to 85% detected once. This clonotype was obtained from a man aged 18 to 35 in good health. Some clones in this sample may be carry-over from other donors' samples. This chain joins TRBV2 and TRBJ1-5; 7 bases map to TRBD1. Sequencing was done on a sample of memory CD4+ T cells from PBMCs. This sample's subset: CD45RA-negative fraction. The CDR3 loop is CASSKQGTGSNQPQHF. The CDR3 nucleotides read TGTGCCAGCAGCAAACAGGGGACGGGGAGCAATCAGCCCCAGCATTTT.